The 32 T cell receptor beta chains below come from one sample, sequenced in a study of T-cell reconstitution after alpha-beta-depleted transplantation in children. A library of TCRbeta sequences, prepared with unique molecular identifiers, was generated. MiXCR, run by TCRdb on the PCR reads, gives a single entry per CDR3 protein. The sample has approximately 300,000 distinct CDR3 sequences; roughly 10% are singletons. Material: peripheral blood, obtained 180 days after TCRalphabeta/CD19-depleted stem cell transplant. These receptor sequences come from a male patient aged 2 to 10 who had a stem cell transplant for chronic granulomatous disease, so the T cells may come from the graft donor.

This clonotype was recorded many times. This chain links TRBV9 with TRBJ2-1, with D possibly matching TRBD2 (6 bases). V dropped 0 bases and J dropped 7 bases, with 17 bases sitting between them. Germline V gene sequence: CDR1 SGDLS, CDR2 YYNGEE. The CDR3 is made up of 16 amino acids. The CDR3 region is CASSVEGTGASNEQFF. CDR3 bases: TGTGCCAGCAGCGTAGAGGGAACGGGAGCGAGTAATGAGCAGTTCTTC. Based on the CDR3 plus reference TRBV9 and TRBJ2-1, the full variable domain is DSGVTQTPKHLITATGQRVTLRCSPRSGDLSVYWYQQSLDQGLQFLIQYYNGEERAKGNILERFSAQQFPDLHSELNLSSLELGDSALYFCASSVEGTGASNEQFFGPGTRLTVL.

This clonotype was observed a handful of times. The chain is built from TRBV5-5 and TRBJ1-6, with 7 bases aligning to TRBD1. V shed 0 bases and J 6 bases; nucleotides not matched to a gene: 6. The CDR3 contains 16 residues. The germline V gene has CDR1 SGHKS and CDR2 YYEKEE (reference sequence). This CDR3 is CASSLGGGASNSPLHF. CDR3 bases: TGTGCCAGCAGCTTGGGAGGGGGCGCGTCTAATTCACCCCTCCACTTT.

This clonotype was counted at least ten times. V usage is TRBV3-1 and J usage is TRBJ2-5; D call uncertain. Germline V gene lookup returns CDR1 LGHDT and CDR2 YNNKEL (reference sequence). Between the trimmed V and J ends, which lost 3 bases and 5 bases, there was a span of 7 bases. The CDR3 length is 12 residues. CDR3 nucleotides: TGTGCCAGCAGCCAGTTAGGGGAGACCCAGTACTTC. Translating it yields CASSQLGETQYF.

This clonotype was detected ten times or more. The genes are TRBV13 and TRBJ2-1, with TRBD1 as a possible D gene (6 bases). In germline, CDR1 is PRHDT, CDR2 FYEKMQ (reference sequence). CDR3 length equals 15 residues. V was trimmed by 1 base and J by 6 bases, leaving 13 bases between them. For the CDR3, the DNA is TGTGCCAGCAGCTTAGTGCCTAAAGGGGGCAATGAGCAGTTCTTC. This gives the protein CASSLVPKGGNEQFF. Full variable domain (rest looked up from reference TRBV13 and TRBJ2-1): AAGVIQSPRHLIKEKRETATLKCYPIPRHDTVYWYQQGPGQDPQFLISFYEKMQSDKGSIPDRFSAQQFSDYHSELNMSSLELGDSALYFCASSLVPKGGNEQFFGPGTRLTVL.

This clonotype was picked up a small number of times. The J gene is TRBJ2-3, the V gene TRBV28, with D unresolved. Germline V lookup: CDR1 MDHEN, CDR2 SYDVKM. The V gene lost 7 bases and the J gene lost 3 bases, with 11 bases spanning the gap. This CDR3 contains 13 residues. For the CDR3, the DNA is TGTGCCAGCATGGGCCAATTAACAGATACGCAGTATTTT. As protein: CASMGQLTDTQYF.

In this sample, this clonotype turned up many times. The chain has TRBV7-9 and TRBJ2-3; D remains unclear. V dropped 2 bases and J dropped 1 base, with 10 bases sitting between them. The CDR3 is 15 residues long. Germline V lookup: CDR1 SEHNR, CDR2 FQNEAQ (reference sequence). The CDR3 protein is CASSLQVHGTDTQYF. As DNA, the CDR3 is TGTGCCAGCAGCTTACAGGTCCATGGCACAGATACGCAGTATTTT.

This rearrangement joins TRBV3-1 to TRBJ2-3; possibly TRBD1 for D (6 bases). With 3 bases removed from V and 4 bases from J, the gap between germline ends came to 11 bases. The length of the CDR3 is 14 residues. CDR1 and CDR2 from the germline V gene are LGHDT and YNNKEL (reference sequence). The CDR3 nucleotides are TGTGCCAGCAGCCAGCGAGGGGGATCAGATACGCAGTATTTT. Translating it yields CASSQRGGSDTQYF.

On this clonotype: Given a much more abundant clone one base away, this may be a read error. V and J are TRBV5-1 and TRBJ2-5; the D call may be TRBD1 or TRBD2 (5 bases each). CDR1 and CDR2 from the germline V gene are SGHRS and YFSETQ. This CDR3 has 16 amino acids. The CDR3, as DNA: TGCCCCAGCAGCTTGGTGAGCGGCGGTGGGGGAGAGACCCAGTACTTC. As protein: CPSSLVSGGGGETQYF. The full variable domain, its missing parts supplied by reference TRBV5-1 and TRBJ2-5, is KAGVTQTPRYLIKTRGQQVTLSCSPISGHRSVSWYQQTPGQGLQFLFEYFSETQRNKGNFPGRFSGRQFSNSRSEMNVSTLELGDSALYLCPSSLVSGGGGETQYFGPGTRLLVL.

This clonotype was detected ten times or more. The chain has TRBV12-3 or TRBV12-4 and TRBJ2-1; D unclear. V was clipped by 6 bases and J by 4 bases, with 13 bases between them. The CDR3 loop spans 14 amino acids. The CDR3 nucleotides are TGTGCCAGCAGCGACTCTACGGCTTACAATGAGCAGTTCTTC. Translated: CASSDSTAYNEQFF.

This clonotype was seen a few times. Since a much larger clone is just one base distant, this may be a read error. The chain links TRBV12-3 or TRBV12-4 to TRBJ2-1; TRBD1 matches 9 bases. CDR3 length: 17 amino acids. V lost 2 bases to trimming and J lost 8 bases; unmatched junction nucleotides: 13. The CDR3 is CASSLFTGTGFGDEQFF. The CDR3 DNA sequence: TGTGCCAGCAGTTTATTTACTGGGACAGGGTTCGGGGATGAGCAGTTCTTC.

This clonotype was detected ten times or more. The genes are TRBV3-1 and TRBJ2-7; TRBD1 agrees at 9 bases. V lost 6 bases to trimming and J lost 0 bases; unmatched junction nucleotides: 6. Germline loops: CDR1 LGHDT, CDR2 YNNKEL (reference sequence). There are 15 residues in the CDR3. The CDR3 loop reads CASSPGQGSSYEQYF. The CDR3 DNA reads TGTGCCAGCAGTCCTGGACAGGGGAGCTCCTACGAGCAGTACTTC.

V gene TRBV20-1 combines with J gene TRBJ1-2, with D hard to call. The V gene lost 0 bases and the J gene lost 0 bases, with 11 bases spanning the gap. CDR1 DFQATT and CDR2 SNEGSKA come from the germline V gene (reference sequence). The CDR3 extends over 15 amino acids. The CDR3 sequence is CSARDPYRANYGYTF. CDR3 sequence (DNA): TGCAGTGCTAGAGATCCGTACCGAGCTAACTATGGCTACACCTTC.

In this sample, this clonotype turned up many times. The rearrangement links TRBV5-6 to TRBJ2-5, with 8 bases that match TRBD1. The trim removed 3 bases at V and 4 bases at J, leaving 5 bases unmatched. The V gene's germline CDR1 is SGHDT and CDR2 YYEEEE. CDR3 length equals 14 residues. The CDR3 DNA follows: TGTGCCAGCAGCTGGACAGGGAACGGAGAGACCCAGTACTTC. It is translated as CASSWTGNGETQYF.

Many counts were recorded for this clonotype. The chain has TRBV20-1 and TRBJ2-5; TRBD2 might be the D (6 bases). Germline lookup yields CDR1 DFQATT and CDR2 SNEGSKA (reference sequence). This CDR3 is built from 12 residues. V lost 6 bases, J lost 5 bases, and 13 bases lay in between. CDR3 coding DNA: TGCAGTGCCCCCCGGGAGTGGGAGACCCAGTACTTC. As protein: CSAPREWETQYF.

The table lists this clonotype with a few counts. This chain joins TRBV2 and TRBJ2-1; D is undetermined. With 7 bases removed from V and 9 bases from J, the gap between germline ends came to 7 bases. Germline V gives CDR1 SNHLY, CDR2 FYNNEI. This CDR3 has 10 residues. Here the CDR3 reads CASTWGEQFF. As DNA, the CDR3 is TGTGCCAGCACTTGGGGTGAGCAGTTCTTC.

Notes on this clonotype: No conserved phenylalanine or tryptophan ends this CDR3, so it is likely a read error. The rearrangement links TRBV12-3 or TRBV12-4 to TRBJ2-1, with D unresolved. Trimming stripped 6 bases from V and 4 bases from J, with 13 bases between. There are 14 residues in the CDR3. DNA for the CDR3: TGTGCCAGCAGCCCACCAGGACGGTACAATGAGCAGTTCATC. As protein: CASSPPGRYNEQFI.

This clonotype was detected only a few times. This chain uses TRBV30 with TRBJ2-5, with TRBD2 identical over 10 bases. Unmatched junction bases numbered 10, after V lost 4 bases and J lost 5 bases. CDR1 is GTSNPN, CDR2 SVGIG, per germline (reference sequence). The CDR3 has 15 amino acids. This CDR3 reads CAWTSSGRSHETQYF. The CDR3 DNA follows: TGTGCCTGGACGTCTAGCGGGAGATCGCACGAGACCCAGTACTTC.

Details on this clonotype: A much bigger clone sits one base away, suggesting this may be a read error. As DNA, the CDR3 is TGTGCCAGCAGCGCTACTCTAGCGGGGGGGCGGGAGACCCAGTACTTC. This gives the protein CASSATLAGGRETQYF. The chain links TRBV7-2 to TRBJ2-5; 12 bases are shared with TRBD2. The CDR3 runs 16 residues. V was clipped by 5 bases and J by 5 bases; unmatched bases: 9. Germline values: CDR1 SGHTA, CDR2 FQGNSA.

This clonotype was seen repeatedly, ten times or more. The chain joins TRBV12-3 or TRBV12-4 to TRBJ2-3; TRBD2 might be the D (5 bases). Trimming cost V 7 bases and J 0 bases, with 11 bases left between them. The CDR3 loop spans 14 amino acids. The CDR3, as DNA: TGTGCCAGCATAGGTGGAGGTAGCACAGATACGCAGTATTTT. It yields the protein CASIGGGSTDTQYF.

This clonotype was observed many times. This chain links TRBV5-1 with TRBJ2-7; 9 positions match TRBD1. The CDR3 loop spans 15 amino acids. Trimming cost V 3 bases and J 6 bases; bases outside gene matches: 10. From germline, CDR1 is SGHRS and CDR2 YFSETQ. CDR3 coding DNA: TGCGCCAGCAGCTCCTCACCGGGACAGGGTCGCGAGCAGTACTTC. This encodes CASSSSPGQGREQYF.

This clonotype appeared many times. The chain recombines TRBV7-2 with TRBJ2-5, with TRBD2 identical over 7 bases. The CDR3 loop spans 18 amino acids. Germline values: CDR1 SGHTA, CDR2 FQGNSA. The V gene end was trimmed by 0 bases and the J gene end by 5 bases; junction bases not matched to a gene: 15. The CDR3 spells CASSLAWTGGSVKETQYF. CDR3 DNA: TGTGCCAGCAGCTTAGCGTGGACCGGGGGGTCGGTTAAGGAGACCCAGTACTTC.

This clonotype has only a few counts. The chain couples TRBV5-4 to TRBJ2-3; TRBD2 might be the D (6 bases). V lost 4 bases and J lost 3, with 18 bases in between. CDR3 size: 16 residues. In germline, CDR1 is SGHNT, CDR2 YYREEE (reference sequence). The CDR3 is CASSHELTRGTDTQYF. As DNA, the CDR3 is TGTGCCAGCAGCCACGAACTCACCCGGGGGACAGATACGCAGTATTTT.

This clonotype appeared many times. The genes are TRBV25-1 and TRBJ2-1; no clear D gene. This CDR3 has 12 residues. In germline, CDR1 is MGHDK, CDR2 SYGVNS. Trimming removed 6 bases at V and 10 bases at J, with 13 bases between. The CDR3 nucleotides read TGTGCCAGCAGGCATACCCCCGGGGAGCAGTTCTTC. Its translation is CASRHTPGEQFF.

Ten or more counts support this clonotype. The CDR3 bases are TGTGCCAGCAGTTTAAGGACAGCGTCCTACAATGAGCAGTTCTTC. Its protein is CASSLRTASYNEQFF. The rearrangement uses TRBV27 and TRBJ2-1; tentatively, D is TRBD1 (6 bases). The CDR3 is made up of 15 amino acids. CDR1 is MNHEY, CDR2 SMNVEV, per germline (reference sequence). With 2 bases removed from V and 1 base from J, the gap between germline ends came to 9 bases.

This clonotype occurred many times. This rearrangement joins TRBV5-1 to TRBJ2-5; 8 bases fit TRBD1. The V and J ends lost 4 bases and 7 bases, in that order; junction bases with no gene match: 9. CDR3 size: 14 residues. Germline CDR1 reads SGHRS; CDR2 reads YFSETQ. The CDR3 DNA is TGCGCCAGCAGCCACGCCGGACAGGGAGGGACCCAGTACTTC. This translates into CASSHAGQGGTQYF.

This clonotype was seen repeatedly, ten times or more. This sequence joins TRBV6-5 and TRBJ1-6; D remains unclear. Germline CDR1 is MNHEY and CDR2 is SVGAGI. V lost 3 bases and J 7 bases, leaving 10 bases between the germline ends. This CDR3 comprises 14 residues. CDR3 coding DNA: TGTGCCAGCAGTTATTCCGACGTGAATTCACCCCTCCACTTT. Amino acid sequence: CASSYSDVNSPLHF.

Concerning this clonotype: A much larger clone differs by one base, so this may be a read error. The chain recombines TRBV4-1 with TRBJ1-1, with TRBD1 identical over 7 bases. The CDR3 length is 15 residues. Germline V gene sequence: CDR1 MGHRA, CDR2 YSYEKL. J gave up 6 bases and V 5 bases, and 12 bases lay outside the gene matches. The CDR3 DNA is TGCGCCAGCAGCTCGGTTGGGACAGTGTCACCTGAAGCTTTCTTT. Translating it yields CASSSVGTVSPEAFF.

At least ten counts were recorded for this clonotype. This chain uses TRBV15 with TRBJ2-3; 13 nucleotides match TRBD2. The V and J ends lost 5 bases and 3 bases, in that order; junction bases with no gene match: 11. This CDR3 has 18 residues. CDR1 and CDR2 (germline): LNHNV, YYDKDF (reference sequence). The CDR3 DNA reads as TGTGCCACCAGCGGGGACGGACTAGCGGGGGCCAAAACAGATACGCAGTATTTT. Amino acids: CATSGDGLAGAKTDTQYF. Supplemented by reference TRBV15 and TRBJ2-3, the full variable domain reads DAMVIQNPRYQVTQFGKPVTLSCSQTLNHNVMYWYQQKSSQAPKLLFHYYDKDFNNEADTPDNFQSRRPNTSFCFLDIRSPGLGDTAMYLCATSGDGLAGAKTDTQYFGPGTRLTVL.

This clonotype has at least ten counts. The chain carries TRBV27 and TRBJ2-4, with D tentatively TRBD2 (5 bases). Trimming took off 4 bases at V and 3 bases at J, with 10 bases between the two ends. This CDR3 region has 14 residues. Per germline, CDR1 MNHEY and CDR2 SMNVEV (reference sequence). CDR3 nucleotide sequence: TGTGCCAGCAGTTCGGGGATATTCAAAAACATTCAGTACTTC. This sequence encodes CASSSGIFKNIQYF.

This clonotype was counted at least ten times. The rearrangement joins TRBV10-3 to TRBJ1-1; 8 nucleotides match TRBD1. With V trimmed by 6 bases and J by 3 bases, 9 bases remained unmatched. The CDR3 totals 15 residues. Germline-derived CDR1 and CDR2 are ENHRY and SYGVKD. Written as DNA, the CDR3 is TGTGCCATCAGCTTGACAGGGGCTCGGGACACTGAAGCTTTCTTT. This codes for CAISLTGARDTEAFF.

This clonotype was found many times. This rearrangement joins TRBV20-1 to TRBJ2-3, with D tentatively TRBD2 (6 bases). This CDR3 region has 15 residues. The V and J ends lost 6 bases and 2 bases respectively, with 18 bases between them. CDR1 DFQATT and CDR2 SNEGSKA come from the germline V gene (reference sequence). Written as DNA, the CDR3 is TGCAGTGCCAATCTAGCGACTAGTTTCACAGATACGCAGTATTTT. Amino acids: CSANLATSFTDTQYF.

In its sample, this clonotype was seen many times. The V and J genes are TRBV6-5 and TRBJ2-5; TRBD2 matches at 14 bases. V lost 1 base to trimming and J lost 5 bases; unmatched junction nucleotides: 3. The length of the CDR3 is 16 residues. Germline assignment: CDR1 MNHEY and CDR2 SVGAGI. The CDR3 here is CASSYWTSGGRETQYF. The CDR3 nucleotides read TGTGCCAGCAGTTACTGGACTAGCGGGGGGCGGGAGACCCAGTACTTC.